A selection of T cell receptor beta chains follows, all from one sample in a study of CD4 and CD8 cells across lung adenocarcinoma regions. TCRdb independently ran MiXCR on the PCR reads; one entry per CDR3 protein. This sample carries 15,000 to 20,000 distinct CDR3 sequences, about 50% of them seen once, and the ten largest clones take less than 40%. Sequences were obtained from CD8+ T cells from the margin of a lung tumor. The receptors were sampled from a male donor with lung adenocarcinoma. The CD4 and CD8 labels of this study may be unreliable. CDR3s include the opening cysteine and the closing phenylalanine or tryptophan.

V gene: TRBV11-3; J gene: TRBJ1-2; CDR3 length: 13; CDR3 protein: CASSLDQRQGPTF
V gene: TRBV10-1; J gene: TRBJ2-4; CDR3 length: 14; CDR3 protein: CASRGTGGTNTQYF
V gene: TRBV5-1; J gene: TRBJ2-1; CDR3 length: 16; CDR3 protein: CASSLGGDRSYNEQFF
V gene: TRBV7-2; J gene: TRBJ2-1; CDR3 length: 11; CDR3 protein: CASSLRHEQFF
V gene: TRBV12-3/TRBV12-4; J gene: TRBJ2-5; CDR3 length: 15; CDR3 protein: CASGLEGGRPETQYF
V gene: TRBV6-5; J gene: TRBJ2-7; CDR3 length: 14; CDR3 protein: CASSYQGGAGEQYF
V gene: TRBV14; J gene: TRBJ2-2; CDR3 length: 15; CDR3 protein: CASSPERSGTGELFF
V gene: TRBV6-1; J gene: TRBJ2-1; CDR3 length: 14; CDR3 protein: CASTRGGGGDEQFF
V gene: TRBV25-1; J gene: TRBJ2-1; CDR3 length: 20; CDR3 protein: CASLKGAEWTSGRARDEQFF
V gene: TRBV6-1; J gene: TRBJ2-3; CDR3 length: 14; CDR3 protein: CASSARDPTDTQYF